Following are 2 T cell receptor beta chains from one sample sequenced in a study of T-cell memory formation after mild COVID-19. From the 5' RACE reads, TCRdb called clonotypes with MiXCR, one entry per CDR3 protein. The data show hundreds of thousands of distinct CDR3 sequences, approximately 15% seen once. The source material was PBMCs or a T cell subset sorted from them (not recorded which). Source of these receptors: a man aged 18 to 29 who had mild COVID-19 (a few samples of this study predate the infection). Cell type and time point are not known.

The chain couples TRBV20-1 to TRBJ2-7; 9 bases align to TRBD1. V shed 6 bases and J 5 bases; nucleotides not matched to a gene: 8. The CDR3 length is 13 residues. Germline CDR1 DFQATT, CDR2 SNEGSKA (reference sequence). The CDR3 DNA reads TGCAGTGCCGTGGACAGGGGTAAAAACGAGCAGTACTTC. This sequence encodes CSAVDRGKNEQYF.

This clonotype was counted between two and nine times. The chain combines TRBV6-1 with TRBJ2-2; 8 bases fit TRBD1. The CDR3 length is 15 residues. Trimming cost V 7 bases and J 7 bases; bases outside gene matches: 11. The germline gives CDR1 MNHNS, CDR2 SASEGT. As DNA, the CDR3 is TGTGCCAGCAAGGCTCCAGGGGGCCGTCGCGGGGAGCTGTTTTTT. Its protein product is CASKAPGGRRGELFF.